What follows is one T cell receptor (beta chain) and its context. Its antigen is not identified. The data are from a study of T cells in Graves' hyperthyroidism and ophthalmopathy. Study at large: Initial diagnosis, before any treatment, was when peripheral blood was collected.

The CDR3 is made up of 13 amino acids. Trimming pared 6 bases from V and 7 bases from J, leaving 16 bases between. Looked up from germline, CDR1 is DFQATT and CDR2 is SNEGSKA (reference sequence). For Graves' hyperthyroidism to be stable, ophthalmopathy could not progress within 18 months. Overall study results and limits: Blood also contained most expanded thyroid clonotypes above 0.001.

Regions amplified from RNA transcripts were the TCR beta CDR3 regions. Using the HTBI primer set, a first-round RT-PCR was run on the TCR CDR3. MiXCR, run by TCRdb on the multiplex PCR reads, gives a single entry per CDR3 protein. The sample has some 760,000 distinct CDR3 sequences, around 15% seen once. V usage is TRBV20-1 and J usage is TRBJ1-5, with D perhaps TRBD1 (6 bases). The sample taken for sequencing was blood. The receptor was derived from a woman aged 18-29 years with Graves' hyperthyroidism. CDR3 loop: CSAKRGGGQPQHF. The CDR3, as DNA: TGCAGTGCAAAAAGGGGAGGGGGACAGCCCCAGCATTTT.